The present T cell receptor beta chain was sequenced within a study of tumor-infiltrating lymphocytes in primary liver carcinoma. About the research overall: Samples gave roughly 3.5 to 8 million productive TCRbeta reads, similar across tissue types. General study points: Tumor-adjacent and tumor-blood pairs shared a smaller degree of overlap than tumor region pairs.

Reverse transcription of 500 to 650 ng total RNA with a constant-region primer produced TCR beta cDNA. Slightly modified ARM-PCR, run as three nested multiplex PCR rounds, produced the TCR beta libraries. TCRdb re-derived calls from the multiplex PCR reads in MiXCR, one entry per CDR3 protein. This repertoire shows tens of thousands of distinct CDR3 sequences, about 75% found once; its top ten account for 38%. For each extraction, RNA and DNA were obtained together from roughly 20-30 mg of unsorted bulk tissue. Turning to this clonotype: What it binds is unknown. Sequence at one end of the junction differs from germline and may be a read error.

Sequenced sample: tumor-adjacent normal liver tissue. This receptor was obtained from a woman aged 25 to 39 with primary liver carcinoma and hepatitis B virus infection.

The CDR3 protein is CVISGGLAGYNKQFF. For the CDR3, the DNA is TGTGTCATCAGTGGGGGACTAGCGGGGTACAATAAGCAGTTCTTC. This chain links TRBV10-3 with TRBJ2-1; the match to TRBD2 covers 13 bases. The CDR3 contains 15 residues. CDR1 and CDR2 from the germline V gene are ENHRY and SYGVKD.